The 20 T cell receptor beta chains below all came from one sample that was sequenced in a study. TCRdb re-derived calls from the RT-PCR reads in MiXCR, one entry per CDR3 protein. Found here are about 680,000 distinct CDR3 sequences, approximately 15% of them singletons; the top ten hold about 3.9%. Sequenced input: memory CD4+ T cells from blood. Source of these receptors: a female donor in good health, serving as a healthy control.

V and J are TRBV25-1 and TRBJ1-2, with 7 bases aligning to TRBD1. CDR1 is MGHDK and CDR2 is SYGVNS in the germline V gene. Trimming took 4 bases from V and 5 from J; bases not matched to a gene: 4. The CDR3 covers 13 residues. In DNA form, the CDR3 reads TGTGCCAGCAGTGCCGGGACAGTTTATGGCTACACCTTC. It codes for CASSAGTVYGYTF.

This chain connects TRBV7-2 to TRBJ2-2, with D unresolved. Trimming stripped 5 bases from V and 2 bases from J, with 6 bases between. Looked up from germline, CDR1 is SGHTA and CDR2 is FQGNSA. This CDR3 is 13 amino acids long. CDR3 coding DNA: TGTGCCAGCAGCATACAAAACACCGGGGAGCTGTTTTTT. This translates into CASSIQNTGELFF.

The chain joins TRBV5-6 to TRBJ1-5; possibly TRBD1 for D (5 bases). The germline gives CDR1 SGHDT, CDR2 YYEEEE. CDR3 size: 14 residues. Trimming cost V 1 base and J 7 bases, with 12 bases left between them. CDR3 coding DNA: TGTGCCAGCAGCTTGTCCAGGGAAACCCAGCCCCAGCATTTT. Residues: CASSLSRETQPQHF.

This clonotype was seen a few times. The chain carries TRBV11-2 and TRBJ2-5; TRBD2 might be the D (5 bases). V was cut by 7 bases and J by 7 bases, with 16 bases left in between. The CDR3 is 13 residues long. CDR1 and CDR2 from the germline V gene are SGHAT and FQNNGV. DNA of the CDR3: TGTGCCAGCACCCCGGGCCCTGGAGGGACCCAGTACTTC. Translating gives CASTPGPGGTQYF.

The genes are TRBV18 and TRBJ2-7, with D unresolved. CDR1 and CDR2 from the germline V gene are KGHSH and LQKENI. The CDR3 has 14 residues. V was cut by 5 bases and J by 2 bases, with 13 bases left in between. Here the CDR3 reads CASSSDWMTYEQYF. The CDR3 coding sequence is TGTGCCAGCTCATCAGATTGGATGACCTACGAGCAGTACTTC.

CDR3 nucleotides: TGTGCCACCTCTTTTACCGAACTGAGTGGCTACACCTTC. Amino acids: CATSFTELSGYTF. J is TRBJ1-2 and V is TRBV12-3 or TRBV12-4; D is uncertain. The CDR3 is 13 residues long. Trimming took 10 bases from V and 7 from J, leaving 19 bases between them.

V and J are TRBV6-6 and TRBJ2-5; 15 nucleotides agree with TRBD2. The V gene end was trimmed by 6 bases and the J gene end by 2 bases; junction bases not matched to a gene: 4. The CDR3 runs to 16 residues. From germline, CDR1 is MNHNY and CDR2 SVGAGI (reference sequence). The DNA of the CDR3 is TGTGCCAGCAGCCGGACTAGCGGGAGGGAACAAGAGACCCAGTACTTC. Residues: CASSRTSGREQETQYF.

This clonotype has ten or more counts. J is TRBJ1-6 and V is TRBV7-2, with D tentatively TRBD1 (6 bases). CDR1 and CDR2 from the germline V gene are SGHTA and FQGNSA. V gave up 6 bases and J gave up 5 bases, with 11 bases separating them. The CDR3 has 14 amino acids. CDR3 bases: TGTGCCAGCAGACCAGGGGCCCATAATTCACCCCTCCACTTT. Translation gives CASRPGAHNSPLHF. The whole variable domain, remainder taken from reference TRBV7-2 and TRBJ1-6, is GAGVSQSPSNKVTEKGKDVELRCDPISGHTALYWYRQSLGQGLEFLIYFQGNSAPDKSGLPSDRFSAERTGGSVSTLTIQRTQQEDSAVYLCASRPGAHNSPLHFGNGTRLTVT.

This clonotype was seen only a few times. The chain combines TRBV5-1 with TRBJ1-4; D is possibly TRBD1 (5 bases). With 4 bases removed from V and 5 bases from J, the gap between germline ends came to 15 bases. Germline values: CDR1 SGHRS, CDR2 YFSETQ. The CDR3 spans 15 residues. The CDR3 reads CASSPVPGYNEKLFF. The CDR3 DNA reads TGCGCCAGCAGCCCCGTCCCAGGGTACAATGAAAAACTGTTTTTT. The variable domain in full, with the rest retrieved from reference TRBV5-1 and TRBJ1-4, is KAGVTQTPRYLIKTRGQQVTLSCSPISGHRSVSWYQQTPGQGLQFLFEYFSETQRNKGNFPGRFSGRQFSNSRSEMNVSTLELGDSALYLCASSPVPGYNEKLFFGSGTQLSVL.

This chain uses TRBV12-3 or TRBV12-4 with TRBJ1-3, with a tentative D call TRBD1 (5 bases). The CDR3 consists of 15 residues. V gave up 6 bases and J gave up 0 bases, with 12 bases separating them. The CDR3, as DNA: TGTGCCAGCAGCCCGGGACTCCGCTCTGGAAACACCATATATTTT. It specifies CASSPGLRSGNTIYF.

The genes are TRBV7-6 and TRBJ2-7; 9 bases are a match to TRBD2. V shed 5 bases and J 10 bases; nucleotides not matched to a gene: 12. Germline CDR1 reads SGHVS; CDR2 reads FNYEAQ. CDR3 length: 14 residues. The CDR3 DNA reads as TGTGCCAGCAGCCCTCAGCCAGCGGGGGGCCCCCAGTACTTC. This gives the protein CASSPQPAGGPQYF. Combining the CDR3 with reference TRBV7-6 and TRBJ2-7 gives the whole variable domain GAGVSQSPRYKVTKRGQDVALRCDPISGHVSLYWYRQALGQGPEFLTYFNYEAQQDKSGLPNDRFSAERPEGSISTLTIQRTEQRDSAMYRCASSPQPAGGPQYFGPGTRLTVT.

The sample holds many counts of this clonotype. The genes are TRBV24-1 and TRBJ2-1, with 9 positions matching TRBD2. The length of the CDR3 is 17 residues. The germline V gene encodes CDR1 KGHDR and CDR2 SFDVKD. V trimming: 0 bases; J trimming: 10 bases; junction bases outside the gene matches: 12. The CDR3 DNA follows: TGTGCCACCAGTGATTTGGTTGAGGTAGCGGGAGCTGGGGAGCAGTTCTTC. As protein: CATSDLVEVAGAGEQFF.

This sequence joins TRBV16 and TRBJ2-1; no reliable D call. The germline V gene has CDR1 KGHSY and CDR2 FQNENV. The CDR3 extends over 16 amino acids. The ends were cut back, 0 bases at V and 8 bases at J, with 17 bases in the middle. The CDR3 DNA sequence: TGTGCCAGCAGCCAATCGGCAGCACTCCGGCCCGATGAGCAGTTCTTC. Protein sequence: CASSQSAALRPDEQFF.

The chain has TRBV27 and TRBJ2-5; no clear D. The V end was cut by 1 base, the J end by 7 bases, with 16 bases between. The CDR3 has 15 residues. Germline CDR1 reads MNHEY; CDR2 reads SMNVEV (reference sequence). CDR3 amino acids: CASSLLVPINWTQYF. The CDR3 bases are TGTGCCAGCAGTTTATTGGTCCCAATAAATTGGACCCAGTACTTC.

This rearrangement joins TRBV29-1 to TRBJ2-3; the match to TRBD1 covers 9 bases. Germline loops: CDR1 SQVTM, CDR2 ANQGSEA. This CDR3 spans 15 amino acids. V lost 2 bases, J lost 3 bases, and 6 bases stayed unmatched. CDR3 residues: CSVEPPTGGTDTQYF. The CDR3 DNA reads as TGCAGCGTTGAACCCCCGACAGGGGGGACAGATACGCAGTATTTT.

The rearrangement joins TRBV30 to TRBJ2-7; maybe TRBD1 (5 bases). This CDR3 region has 12 residues. Germline V CDR1 and CDR2: GTSNPN, SVGIG (reference sequence). V was clipped by 1 base and J by 5 bases, with 9 bases between them. The CDR3 nucleotides read TGTGCCTGGAGTGCAAACAGGAACGAGCAGTACTTC. It is translated as CAWSANRNEQYF.

This clonotype was observed at least ten times. This sequence joins TRBV9 and TRBJ2-3; no reliable D call. The CDR3 contains 14 residues. V was cut by 0 bases and J by 0 bases, with 5 bases left in between. Germline CDR1 SGDLS, CDR2 YYNGEE. The CDR3 DNA sequence: TGTGCCAGCAGCGTAGCTATCAGCACAGATACGCAGTATTTT. Translated, it gives CASSVAISTDTQYF.

This clonotype was observed a few times. For the CDR3, the DNA is TGTGCCAGCAGTTCGCCGGGACTTTATCAATCCGGGGAGCTGTTTTTT. Translation: CASSSPGLYQSGELFF. V usage is TRBV28 and J usage is TRBJ2-2; D might be TRBD2 (6 bases). The length of the CDR3 is 16 residues. Germline V gives CDR1 MDHEN, CDR2 SYDVKM. Trimming took off 4 bases at V and 6 bases at J, with 18 bases between the two ends.

This chain links TRBV28 with TRBJ2-2; 11 nucleotides agree with TRBD2. Looked up from germline, CDR1 is MDHEN and CDR2 is SYDVKM. The CDR3 runs to 14 residues. Trimming removed 4 bases from V and 5 bases from J; junction bases left unmatched: 0. The CDR3 nucleotides are TGTGCCAGCAGTTCTAGCGGGAGGACCGGGGAGCTGTTTTTT. It codes for CASSSSGRTGELFF.

The chain couples TRBV7-2 to TRBJ1-5; the match to TRBD1 covers 7 bases. Germline-derived CDR1 and CDR2 are SGHTA and FQGNSA. After removal of 1 base from V and 15 bases from J, the junction contained 12 bases not matched to a gene. This CDR3 has 14 residues. The CDR3 loop is CASSLDRDSPLTHF. DNA for the CDR3: TGTGCCAGCAGCTTAGATAGGGACAGCCCTTTGACGCATTTT.